This T cell receptor beta chain appears in the sequencing data of a study of response to subunit inactivated influenza vaccine. General study results and limits: Authors suggested seasonal influenza vaccinations each recruit few new T cells.

This clonotype was picked up a small number of times. Its target is not known. The CDR3 has 14 residues. Unmatched junction bases numbered 7, after V lost 7 bases and J lost 5 bases. CDR1 and CDR2 (germline): SQVTM, ANQGSEA. TCRdb processed the RT-PCR reads anew with MiXCR; each CDR3 protein has one entry. Of about 780,000 distinct CDR3 sequences listed, around a sixth are singletons. The sample consisted of PBMCs from blood, taken 4 to 6 days after vaccination. This TCR came from a man aged 50 to 59 who received an inactivated influenza vaccine. The V call is TRBV29-1, the J call TRBJ2-1; 11 bases are a match to TRBD1. As DNA, the CDR3 is TGCAGCGGCCGTAGGGACAGGGGGAACAATGAGCAGTTCTTC. Its protein is CSGRRDRGNNEQFF.